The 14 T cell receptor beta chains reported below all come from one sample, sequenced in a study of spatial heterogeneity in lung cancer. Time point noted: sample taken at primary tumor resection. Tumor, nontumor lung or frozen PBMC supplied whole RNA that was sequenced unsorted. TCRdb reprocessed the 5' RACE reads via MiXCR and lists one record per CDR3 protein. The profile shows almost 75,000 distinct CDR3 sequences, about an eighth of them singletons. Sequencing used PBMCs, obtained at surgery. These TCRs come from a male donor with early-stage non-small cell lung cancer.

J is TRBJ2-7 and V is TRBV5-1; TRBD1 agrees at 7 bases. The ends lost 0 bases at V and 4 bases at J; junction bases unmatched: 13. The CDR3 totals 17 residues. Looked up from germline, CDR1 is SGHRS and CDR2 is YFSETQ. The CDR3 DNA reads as TGCGCCAGCAGCTTGGAGGGCTTCTGGGACAGCCCGTACGAGCAGTACTTC. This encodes CASSLEGFWDSPYEQYF. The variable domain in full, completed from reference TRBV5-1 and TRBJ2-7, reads KAGVTQTPRYLIKTRGQQVTLSCSPISGHRSVSWYQQTPGQGLQFLFEYFSETQRNKGNFPGRFSGRQFSNSRSEMNVSTLELGDSALYLCASSLEGFWDSPYEQYFGPGTRLTVT.

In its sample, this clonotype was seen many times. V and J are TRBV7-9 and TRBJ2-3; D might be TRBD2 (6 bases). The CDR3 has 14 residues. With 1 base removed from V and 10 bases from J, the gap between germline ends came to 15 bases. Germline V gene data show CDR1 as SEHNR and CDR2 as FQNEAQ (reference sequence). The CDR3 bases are TGTGCCAGCAGCTTAGAACTAGCCGGGACGGCGCAGTATTTT. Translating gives CASSLELAGTAQYF.

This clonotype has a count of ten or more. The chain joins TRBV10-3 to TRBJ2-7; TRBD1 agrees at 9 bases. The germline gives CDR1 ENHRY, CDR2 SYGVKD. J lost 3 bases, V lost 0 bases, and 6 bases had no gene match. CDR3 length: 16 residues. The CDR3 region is CAISESLGQGFYEQYF. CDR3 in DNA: TGTGCCATCAGTGAGTCCTTAGGACAGGGGTTCTACGAGCAGTACTTC.

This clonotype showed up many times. The CDR3 DNA follows: TGTGCCAGCAGCCCGCAGGGACAGGACTCAAAACTGTTTTTT. It specifies CASSPQGQDSKLFF. The V and J genes are TRBV7-3 and TRBJ1-4, with 8 bases aligning to TRBD1. CDR3 length: 14 residues. Germline CDR1 SGHTA, CDR2 FQGTGA. J gave up 10 bases and V 5 bases, and 9 bases lay outside the gene matches.

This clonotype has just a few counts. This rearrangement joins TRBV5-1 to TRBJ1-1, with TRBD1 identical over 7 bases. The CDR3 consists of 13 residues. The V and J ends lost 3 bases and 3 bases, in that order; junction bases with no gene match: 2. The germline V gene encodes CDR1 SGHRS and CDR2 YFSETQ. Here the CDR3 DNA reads TGCGCCAGCAGCTCGACAGGGTACACTGAAGCTTTCTTT. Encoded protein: CASSSTGYTEAFF.

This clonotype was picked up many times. The CDR3 loop is CASSPTGGASYEQYF. The CDR3 DNA is TGTGCCAGCAGCCCCACGGGGGGGGCCTCCTACGAGCAGTACTTC. The chain recombines TRBV9 with TRBJ2-7; the match to TRBD2 covers 8 bases. The germline V gene encodes CDR1 SGDLS and CDR2 YYNGEE. V trimming: 4 bases; J trimming: 0 bases; junction bases outside the gene matches: 6. The CDR3 extends over 15 amino acids.

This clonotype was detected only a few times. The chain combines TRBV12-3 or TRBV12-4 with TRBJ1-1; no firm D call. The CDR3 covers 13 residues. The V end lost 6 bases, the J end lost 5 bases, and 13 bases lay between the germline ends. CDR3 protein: CASSVPLGTEAFF. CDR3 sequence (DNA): TGTGCCAGCAGCGTACCCCTCGGGACTGAAGCTTTCTTT.

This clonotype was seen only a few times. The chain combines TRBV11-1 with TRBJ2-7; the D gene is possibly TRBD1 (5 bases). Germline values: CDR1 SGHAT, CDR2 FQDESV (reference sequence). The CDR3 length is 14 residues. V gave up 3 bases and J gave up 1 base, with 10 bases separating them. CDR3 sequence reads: CASSFFKGSYEQYF. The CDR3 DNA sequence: TGTGCCAGCAGCTTTTTTAAGGGGTCCTACGAGCAGTACTTC.

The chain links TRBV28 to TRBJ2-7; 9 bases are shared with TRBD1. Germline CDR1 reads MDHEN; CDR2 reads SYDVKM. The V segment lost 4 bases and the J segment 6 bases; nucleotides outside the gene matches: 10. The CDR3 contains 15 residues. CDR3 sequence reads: CASSSPGQGPVEQYF. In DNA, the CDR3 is TGTGCCAGCAGTTCCCCGGGACAGGGACCTGTCGAGCAGTACTTC.

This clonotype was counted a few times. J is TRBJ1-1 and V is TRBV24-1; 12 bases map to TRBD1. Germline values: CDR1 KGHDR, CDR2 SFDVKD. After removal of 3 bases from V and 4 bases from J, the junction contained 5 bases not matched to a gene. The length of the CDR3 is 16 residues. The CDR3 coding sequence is TGTGCCACCAGTGATCACGGGACAGGGGGCCTCACTGAAGCTTTCTTT. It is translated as CATSDHGTGGLTEAFF.

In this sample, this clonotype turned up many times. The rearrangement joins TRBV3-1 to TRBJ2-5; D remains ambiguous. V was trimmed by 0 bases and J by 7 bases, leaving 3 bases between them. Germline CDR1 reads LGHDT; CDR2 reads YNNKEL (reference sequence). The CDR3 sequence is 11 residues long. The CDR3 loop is CASSQEGTQYF. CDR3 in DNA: TGTGCCAGCAGCCAAGAGGGGACCCAGTACTTC.

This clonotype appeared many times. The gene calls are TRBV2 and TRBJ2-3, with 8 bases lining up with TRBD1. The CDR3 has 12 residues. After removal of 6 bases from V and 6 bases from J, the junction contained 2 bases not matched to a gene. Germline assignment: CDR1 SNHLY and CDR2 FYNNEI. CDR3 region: CASSRGLDTQYF. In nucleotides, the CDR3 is TGTGCCAGCAGCAGGGGGCTGGATACGCAGTATTTT. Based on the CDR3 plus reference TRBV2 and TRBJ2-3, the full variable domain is EPEVTQTPSHQVTQMGQEVILRCVPISNHLYFYWYRQILGQKVEFLVSFYNNEISEKSEIFDDQFSVERPDGSNFTLKIRSTKLEDSAMYFCASSRGLDTQYFGPGTRLTVL.

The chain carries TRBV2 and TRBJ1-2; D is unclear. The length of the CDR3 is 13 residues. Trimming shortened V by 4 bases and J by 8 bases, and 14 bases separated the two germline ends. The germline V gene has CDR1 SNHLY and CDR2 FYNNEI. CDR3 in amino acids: CASSGIVSTGYTF. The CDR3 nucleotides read TGTGCCAGCAGTGGAATCGTATCGACCGGCTACACCTTC.

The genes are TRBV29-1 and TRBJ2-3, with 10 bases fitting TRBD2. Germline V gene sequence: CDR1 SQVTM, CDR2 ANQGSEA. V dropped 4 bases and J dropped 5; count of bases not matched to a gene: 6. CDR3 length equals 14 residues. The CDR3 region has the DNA TGCAGCGTTGGGCTAGCGGGAGTTGGAGATACGCAGTATTTT. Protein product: CSVGLAGVGDTQYF.